This is a list of T cell receptor beta chains from one sample in a study of blood T cell repertoires in COVID-19. Assay: immunoSEQ multiplex PCR; the TCRdb copy retains only in-frame clones and omits some. Among over 200,000 clones, about nine tenths were seen once, and the ten largest hold less than 3.5%. The material sequenced was peripheral blood. The source of these receptors is a young man with COVID-19, enrolled during active disease. Both conserved end residues are part of each CDR3. D genes are given only for firm matches. Some rows have no size entry. The others give once, few or many, or a class for an expanded clone.

J	size	D	V	CDR3	DNA
TRBJ2-1	-	TRBD2	TRBV7-3	CASSPSGGDYNEQFF	TGTGCCAGCAGCCCAAGCGGGGGGGACTACAATGAGCAGTTCTTC
TRBJ1-2	-	-	TRBV7-8	CASSLVARYNGYTF	TGTGCCAGCAGCTTAGTAGCCCGGTATAATGGCTACACCTTC
TRBJ2-3	-	TRBD2	TRBV5-4	CASSLERAGVFTDTQYF	TGTGCCAGCAGCTTGGAGAGAGCGGGGGTCTTCACAGATACGCAGTATTTT
TRBJ1-3	-	-	TRBV11-3	CASSSRTGNTIYF	TGTGCCAGCAGCTCGCGAACTGGAAACACCATATATTTT
TRBJ1-1	-	-	TRBV7-2	CASSFSGFTEAFF	TGTGCCAGCAGCTTTTCAGGGTTTACTGAAGCTTTCTTT
TRBJ1-6	once	-	TRBV4-3	CASSHSQGTIYNSPLHF	TGCGCCAGCAGCCACTCCCAGGGGACGATCTATAATTCACCCCTCCACTTT
TRBJ2-7	-	-	TRBV5-4	CASSFAGNYEQYF	TGTGCCAGCAGCTTCGCAGGGAACTACGAGCAGTACTTC
TRBJ2-1	-	-	TRBV6-5	CASSLTGNSYNEQFF	TGTGCCAGCAGCTTAACAGGGAACTCCTACAATGAGCAGTTCTTC
TRBJ1-2	-	-	TRBV27	CASSLAGSRGGYTF	TGTGCCAGCAGTTTGGCGGGCTCCCGGGGTGGCTACACCTTC
TRBJ2-4	-	-	TRBV19	CASSIGGTLMGNIQYF	TGTGCCAGTAGTATCGGCGGCACCTTAATGGGAAACATTCAGTACTTC